Sequencing of this T cell receptor (beta chain) was carried out in a study of Tregs in tolerant kidney transplant recipients. Turning to the study itself: A roughly three-day belatacept mixed lymphocyte reaction, sometimes plus 5-day graft donor restimulation, preceded CD4+CD25+CD127- sorting.

This clone showed up just a few times. No antigen is known for it. Looked up from germline, CDR1 is MGHRA and CDR2 is YSYEKL. V lost 1 base to trimming and J lost 10 bases; unmatched junction nucleotides: 14. CDR3 length: 17 residues. Study findings and constraints: The most relevant donor-specific Treg TCRbeta repertoire apparently came from expansion with activated donor B cells. Validation in larger populations is needed because few patients were studied.

Libraries were prepared by immunoSEQ multiplex PCR; TCRdb keeps only in-frame clonotypes and omits some of them. The data show around 30,000 clones, 82% seen once. The chain links TRBV4-1 to TRBJ2-1, with TRBD2 identical over 9 bases. Sequences were obtained from Tregs from blood cultured with allogeneic cells. The source is a human donor in good health. The CDR3 sequence is CASSQGAPGTSHREQFF. The CDR3 nucleotides read TGCGCCAGCAGCCAAGGGGCTCCCGGGACTAGCCACAGGGAGCAGTTCTTC.